This T cell receptor beta chain was observed in a study of blood T cell repertoires in COVID-19. Across the study: COVID-19 samples, acute and convalescent, were from the United States, Italy and Spain. Nucleic acid was either cDNA or gDNA, and it came from T cells, B-cell-depleted T cells, or PBMCs.

Original data processing: Researchers report that nucleated cell counts were estimated from reference gene primer amplification. TCRdb's copy holds only in-frame clones and misses some; the assay was immunoSEQ multiplex PCR. The V and J calls and clone size are taken from that table; D and trimming were inferred from the DNA. The table shows approximately 180,000 clones, with 90% occurring only once. The V gene lost 4 bases and the J gene lost 4 bases, with 17 bases spanning the gap. The CDR3 extends over 15 amino acids. The germline CDR1 and CDR2 sequences are MDHEN and SYDVKM. The sequence came from a man aged 50 to 59 with acute or convalescent COVID-19. What was sequenced was peripheral blood. The gene calls are TRBV28 and TRBJ2-7; D possibly corresponds to TRBD2 (5 bases). The CDR3 DNA follows: TGTGCCAGCAGTTCTACTTTTAGCGAGCCATACGAGCAGTACTTC. It codes for CASSSTFSEPYEQYF. The full variable domain, with the rest looked up from reference TRBV28 and TRBJ2-7, is DVKVTQSSRYLVKRTGEKVFLECVQDMDHENMFWYRQDPGLGLRLIYFSYDVKMKEKGDIPEGYSVSREKKERFSLILESASTNQTSMYLCASSSTFSEPYEQYFGPGTRLTVT.